The count of the clone carrying this T cell receptor beta chain is one. The CDR3 totals 15 residues. The germline V gene has CDR1 MNHEY and CDR2 SVGAGI. Trimming left V 0 bases short and J 7 bases short, with 10 bases between. The data are from a study of blood T cell repertoires in COVID-19. Across the whole study: Acute and convalescent COVID-19 specimens originated in the United States, Italy and Spain. The analysed material was cDNA or gDNA that came from T cells, B-cell-depleted T cells, or PBMCs.

In the authors' methods: For nucleated cells, counts were estimated from reference gene primer amplification. Here immunoSEQ multiplex PCR was the method, and the copy in TCRdb shows in-frame clones only, minus some. For V, J and clone size, that table is used; D and trimming come from the DNA. The data hold under 200,000 clones, with around 90% observed a single time. The sample taken for sequencing was peripheral blood. J is TRBJ1-6 and V is TRBV6-5, with TRBD1 as a possible D gene (6 bases). The sequence was obtained from a man over 45 with acute or convalescent COVID-19. CDR3 DNA: TGTGCCAGCAGTTACTCACAGGGTCGGAATTCACCCCTCCACTTT. It translates to CASSYSQGRNSPLHF.